The rows below give T cell receptor beta chains drawn from one sample of a study of T cell changes during pregnancy in multiple sclerosis. Sequencing was performed with immunoSEQ multiplex PCR; in TCRdb, only in-frame clones are kept and a portion is missing. The table includes about 52,000 clones, roughly 92% detected once. Here the sequenced sample was CD4+ T cells from peripheral blood mononuclear cells, taken before pregnancy. Source of these receptors: a female donor with multiple sclerosis, enrolled in a pregnancy study. Both conserved end residues are part of each CDR3.

v_call	j_call	cdr3_aa
TRBV19	TRBJ2-7	CATGQGAREQYF
TRBV7-3	TRBJ2-7	CASSSTPGREQYF
TRBV2	TRBJ1-1	CASSEPPREAFF
TRBV5-1	TRBJ2-2	CASQHRTSGMSTGELFF
TRBV30	TRBJ2-1	CAWSSAGRNEQFF
TRBV4-1	TRBJ1-5	CASSQEFGRSGNQPQHF
TRBV9	TRBJ2-1	CASSELSGRVNNEQFF
TRBV13	TRBJ1-1	CASSTYTGAGNTEAFF
TRBV5-6	TRBJ2-7	CASTPMGQNEQYF
TRBV6-1	TRBJ1-2	CASSATAWDYGYTF
TRBV7-6	TRBJ2-3	CASRPLVFGGTSTDTQYF
TRBV19	TRBJ1-5	CASSDRGSNQPQHF
TRBV9	TRBJ2-6	CASSTQATGANVLTF
TRBV5-1	TRBJ1-1	CASSRGQGASEAFF
TRBV4-2	TRBJ2-1	CASRLLGGSYNEQFF
TRBV18	TRBJ1-2	CASSPAPQDRPSYGYTF
TRBV19	TRBJ1-4	CASTPVTNEKLFF
TRBV7-8	TRBJ2-5	CASTKPGGETQYF
TRBV6-1	TRBJ2-7	CASSEAGTGGYEQYF
TRBV5-1	TRBJ2-1	CASSLPGLAGGPSYNEQFF
TRBV6-1	TRBJ2-1	CASIGGPLNNEQFF
TRBV27	TRBJ2-1	CASSFSSGDFYNEQFF
TRBV6-1	TRBJ1-1	CASRGRTGGTEAFF
TRBV28	TRBJ1-4	CASSPQADHRYEKLFF
TRBV19	TRBJ1-4	CASSPRSTPFNEKLFF
TRBV4-1	TRBJ2-7	CASSPRGSGVGEQYF
TRBV10-3	TRBJ2-1	CAIGTLAGKGEQFF
TRBV7-9	TRBJ2-5	CASSLAGSSGGQETQYF
TRBV19	TRBJ2-1	CASSILGLSTYNEQFF
TRBV29-1	TRBJ1-2	CSAPTGAKGYTF
TRBV9	TRBJ2-5	CASSERQGAGETQYF
TRBV2	TRBJ1-5	CASSDRDSNQPQHF